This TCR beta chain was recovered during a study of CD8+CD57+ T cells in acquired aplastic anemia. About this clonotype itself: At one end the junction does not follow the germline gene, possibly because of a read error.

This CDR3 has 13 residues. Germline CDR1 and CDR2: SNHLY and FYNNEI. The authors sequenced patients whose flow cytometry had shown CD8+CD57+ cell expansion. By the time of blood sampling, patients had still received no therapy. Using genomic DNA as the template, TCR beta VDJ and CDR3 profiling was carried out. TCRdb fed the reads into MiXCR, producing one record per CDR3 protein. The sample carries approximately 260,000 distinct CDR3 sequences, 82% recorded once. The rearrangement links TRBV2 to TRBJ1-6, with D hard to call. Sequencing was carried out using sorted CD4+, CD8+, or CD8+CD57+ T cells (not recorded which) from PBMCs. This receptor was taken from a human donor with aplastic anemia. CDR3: CASRDGYTDPLYF. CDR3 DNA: TGTGCCAGCAGGGACGGTTACACAGATCCCCTGTATTTT.